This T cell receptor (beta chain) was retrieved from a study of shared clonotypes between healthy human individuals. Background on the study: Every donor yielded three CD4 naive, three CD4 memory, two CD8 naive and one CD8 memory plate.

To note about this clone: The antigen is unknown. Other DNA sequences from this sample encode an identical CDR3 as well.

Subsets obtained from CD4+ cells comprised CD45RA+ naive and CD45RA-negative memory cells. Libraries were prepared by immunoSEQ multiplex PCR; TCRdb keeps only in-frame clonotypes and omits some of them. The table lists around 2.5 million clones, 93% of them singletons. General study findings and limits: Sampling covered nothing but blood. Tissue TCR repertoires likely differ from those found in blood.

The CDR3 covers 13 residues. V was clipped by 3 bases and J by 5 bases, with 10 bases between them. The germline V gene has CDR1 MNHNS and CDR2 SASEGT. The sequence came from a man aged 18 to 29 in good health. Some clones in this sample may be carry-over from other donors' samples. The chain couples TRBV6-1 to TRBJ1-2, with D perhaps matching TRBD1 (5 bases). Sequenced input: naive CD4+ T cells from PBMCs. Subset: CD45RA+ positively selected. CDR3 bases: TGTGCCAGCAGTGACAGGGTAGGATATGGCTACACCTTC. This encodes CASSDRVGYGYTF.